These 7 T cell receptor beta chains came from one sample sequenced in a study of blood T cell repertoires in COVID-19. Some clones are missing from TCRdb's copy, which holds only in-frame ones; the method was immunoSEQ multiplex PCR. Among 71,000 or so clones, 80% to 90% were seen once, and the ten largest hold approximately 17%. The sample taken for sequencing was peripheral blood. These receptors came from a man at least 80 years old in a cohort sampled during active COVID-19.

The rearrangement uses TRBV7-8 and TRBJ1-1, with TRBD1 identical over 8 bases. The CDR3 runs to 15 residues. Germline V lookup: CDR1 SGHVS, CDR2 FQNEAQ. V lost 5 bases to trimming and J lost 0 bases; unmatched junction nucleotides: 5. This CDR3 is CASSPRTGLNTEAFF. DNA for the CDR3: TGTGCCAGCAGCCCCCGGACAGGGTTGAACACTGAAGCTTTCTTT.

The chain combines TRBV4-2 with TRBJ1-2; perhaps TRBD1 as D (6 bases). Trimming removed 1 base from V and 1 base from J, with 7 bases in between. Looked up from germline, CDR1 is LGHNA and CDR2 is YNFKEQ. There are 14 residues in the CDR3. The CDR3 DNA is TGTGCCAGCAGCCAAGGACAGGTTAACTATGGCTACACCTTC. It yields the protein CASSQGQVNYGYTF.

The V and J genes are TRBV19 and TRBJ1-6, with 11 bases identical to TRBD1. Trimming removed 8 bases from V and 13 bases from J; junction bases left unmatched: 13. CDR3 size: 15 residues. Germline CDR1 and CDR2: LNHDA and SQIVND (reference sequence). CDR3 in amino acids: CASYDPGQGVIPLHF. The CDR3 DNA reads TGTGCCAGTTACGATCCGGGACAGGGGGTAATTCCCCTCCACTTT.

J is TRBJ1-5 and V is TRBV2; 10 bases are a match to TRBD1. Germline CDR1 is SNHLY and CDR2 is FYNNEI. V lost 4 bases and J lost 6; bases outside the gene matches: 6. The CDR3 is made up of 15 amino acids. The CDR3 DNA is TGTGCCAGCAGTGGCGGACAGGGGGTTCCTCAGCCCCAGCATTTT. Translation: CASSGGQGVPQPQHF.

The rearrangement links TRBV28 to TRBJ2-3, with a tentative D call TRBD1 (6 bases). Trimming cost V 4 bases and J 1 base, with 15 bases left between them. Per germline, CDR1 MDHEN and CDR2 SYDVKM. The CDR3 is 16 amino acids. The CDR3, as DNA: TGTGCCAGCAGTTCTCACGAGGGGGTGGGCACAGATACGCAGTATTTT. The encoded protein is CASSSHEGVGTDTQYF.

V gene TRBV9 combines with J gene TRBJ2-1; D uncertain. Trimming took off 5 bases at V and 0 bases at J, with 12 bases between the two ends. From germline, CDR1 is SGDLS and CDR2 YYNGEE. The CDR3 is made up of 15 amino acids. The CDR3 coding sequence is TGTGCCAGCAGAGGCGGCTCCAGCTCCTACAATGAGCAGTTCTTC. Protein product: CASRGGSSSYNEQFF.

The genes are TRBV24-1 and TRBJ1-6, with D hard to call. The V end lost 3 bases, the J end lost 0 bases, and 17 bases lay between the germline ends. The length of the CDR3 is 19 residues. CDR1 and CDR2 (germline): KGHDR, SFDVKD. CDR3 sequence reads: CATSDDLRTGSSYNSPLHF. The CDR3 DNA reads TGTGCCACCAGTGATGACTTAAGGACGGGGAGCTCCTATAATTCACCCCTCCACTTT.